This paragraph reports one TCR beta chain. The antigen remains unidentified. Trimming stripped 2 bases from V and 7 bases from J, with 8 bases between. From germline, CDR1 is KGHSY and CDR2 FQNENV. The CDR3 runs to 12 residues. Treatment indicated: roughly 19 received Ad26.COV2.S at low or high dose, single or two shots; 5 received placebo; per-sample allocation not given. It was on day 63 after the first vaccine or placebo injection that samples were taken. Vaccination employed an Ad26 vector expressing the Wuhan-strain SARS-CoV-2 spike. The data were obtained in a study of Ad26.COV2.S vaccination and SARS-CoV-2 variants. Across the study: The Ad26.COV2.S arm of the COV1001 trial was where the donor was placed.

Broader study findings: Substantial breadth was reported for post-vaccination spike-specific CD8+ and CD4+ T cells. Analytic work on TCR breadth and depth might have understated the full extent of total T cell responses.

Produced via immunoSEQ multiplex PCR; TCRdb's table is partial and in-frame only. Seen here are roughly 400,000 clones, roughly 90% observed once, and the top ten hold under 2%. This chain joins TRBV16 and TRBJ1-1; no clear D. Sequenced material: peripheral blood, taken in a trial of Ad26.COV2.S vaccine versus placebo. The sequence was collected from a person between 18 and 65 years old who received the Ad26.COV2.S COVID-19 vaccine or a placebo. CDR3 nucleotide sequence: TGTGCCAGCAGCCAAGTCAATGATGAAGCTTTCTTT. Translation gives CASSQVNDEAFF. Full variable domain (outside the CDR3, taken from reference TRBV16 and TRBJ1-1): GEEVAQTPKHLVRGEGQKAKLYCAPIKGHSYVFWYQQVLKNEFKFLISFQNENVFDETGMPKERFSAKCLPNSPCSLEIQATKLEDSAVYFCASSQVNDEAFFGQGTRLTVV.